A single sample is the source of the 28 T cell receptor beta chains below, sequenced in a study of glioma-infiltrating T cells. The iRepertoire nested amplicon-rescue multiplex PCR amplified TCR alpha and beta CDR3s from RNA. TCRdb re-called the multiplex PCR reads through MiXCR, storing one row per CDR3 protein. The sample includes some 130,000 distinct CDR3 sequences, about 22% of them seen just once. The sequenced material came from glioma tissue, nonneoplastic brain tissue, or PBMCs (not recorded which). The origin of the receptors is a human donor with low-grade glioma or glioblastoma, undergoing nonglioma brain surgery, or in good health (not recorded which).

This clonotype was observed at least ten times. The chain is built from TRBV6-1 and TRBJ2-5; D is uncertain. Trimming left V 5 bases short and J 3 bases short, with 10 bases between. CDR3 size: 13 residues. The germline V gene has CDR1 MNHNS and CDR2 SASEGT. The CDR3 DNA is TGTGCCAGCAGTCGACGGACGGAAGAGACCCAGTACTTC. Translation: CASSRRTEETQYF.

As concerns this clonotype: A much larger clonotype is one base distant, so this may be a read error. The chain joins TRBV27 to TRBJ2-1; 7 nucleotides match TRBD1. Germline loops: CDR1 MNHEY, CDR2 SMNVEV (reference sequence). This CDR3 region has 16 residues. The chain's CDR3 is CASSLRRDSSYNGQFF. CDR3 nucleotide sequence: TGTGCCAGCAGTTTACGTAGGGACAGCTCCTACAATGGGCAGTTCTTC.

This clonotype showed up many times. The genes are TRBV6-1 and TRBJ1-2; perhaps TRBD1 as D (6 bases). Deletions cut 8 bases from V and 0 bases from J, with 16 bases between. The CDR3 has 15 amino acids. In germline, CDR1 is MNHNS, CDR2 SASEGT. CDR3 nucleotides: TGTGCCAGCTCTGGTCGGACAGCCTCTAACTATGGCTACACCTTC. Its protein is CASSGRTASNYGYTF.

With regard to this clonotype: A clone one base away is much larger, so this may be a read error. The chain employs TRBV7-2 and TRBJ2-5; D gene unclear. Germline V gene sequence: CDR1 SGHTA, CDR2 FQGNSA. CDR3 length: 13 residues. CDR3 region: CASSFVEQGTQYF. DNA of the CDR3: TGTGCCAGCAGCTTCGTGGAACAAGGGACCCAGTACTTC.

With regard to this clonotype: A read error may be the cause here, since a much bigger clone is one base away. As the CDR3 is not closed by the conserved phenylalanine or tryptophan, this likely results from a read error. CDR3 coding DNA: TGTGCCAGCAAGTGGGGCGGCGGCACTGAAGCTTTCTCT. This codes for CASKWGGGTEAFS. The chain links TRBV25-1 to TRBJ1-1, with a possible D match to TRBD1 (5 bases). Trimming shortened V by 7 bases and J by 4 bases, and 13 bases separated the two germline ends. CDR1 and CDR2 from the germline V gene are MGHDK and SYGVNS. The CDR3 runs to 13 residues.

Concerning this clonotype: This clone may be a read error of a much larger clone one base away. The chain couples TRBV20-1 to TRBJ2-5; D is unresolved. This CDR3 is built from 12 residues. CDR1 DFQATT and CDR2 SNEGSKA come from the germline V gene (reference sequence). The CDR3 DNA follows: TGCAGTGCTAGTACAGATGAAAAGACCAAGTACTTC. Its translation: CSASTDEKTKYF.

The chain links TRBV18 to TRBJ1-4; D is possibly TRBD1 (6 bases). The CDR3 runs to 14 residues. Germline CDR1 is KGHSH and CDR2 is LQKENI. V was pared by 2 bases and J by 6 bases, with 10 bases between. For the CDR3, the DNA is TGTGCCAGCTCACCAGGGGGCTTTGATGAAAAACTGTTTTTT. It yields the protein CASSPGGFDEKLFF.

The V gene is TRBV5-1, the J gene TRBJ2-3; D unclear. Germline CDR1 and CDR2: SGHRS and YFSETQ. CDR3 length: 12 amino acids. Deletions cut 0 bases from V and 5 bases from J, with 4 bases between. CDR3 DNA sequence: TGCGCCAGCAGCTTGGATGTAGATACGCAGTATTTT. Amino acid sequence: CASSLDVDTQYF.

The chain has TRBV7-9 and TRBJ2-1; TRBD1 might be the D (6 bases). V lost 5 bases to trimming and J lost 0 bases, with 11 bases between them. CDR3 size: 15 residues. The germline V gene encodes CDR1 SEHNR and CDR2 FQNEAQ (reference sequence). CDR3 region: CASSPTGNSYNEQFF. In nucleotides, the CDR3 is TGTGCCAGCAGCCCTACAGGGAACTCCTACAATGAGCAGTTCTTC.

The CDR3 spells CASSPVTSGGTYEQYV. DNA of the CDR3: TGTGCCAGTAGTCCCGTGACTAGCGGGGGGACCTACGAGCAGTACGTC. This chain connects TRBV19 to TRBJ2-7; 13 nucleotides agree with TRBD2. V lost 5 bases and J lost 2; bases outside the gene matches: 6. The V gene's germline CDR1 is LNHDA and CDR2 SQIVND (reference sequence). There are 16 residues in the CDR3.

Written as DNA, the CDR3 is TGTGCCAGCAGTGAAGAAACGGGGGGGACCCAGTACTTC. Translated: CASSEETGGTQYF. This chain connects TRBV2 to TRBJ2-5, with 7 bases lining up with TRBD2. Germline V lookup: CDR1 SNHLY, CDR2 FYNNEI. The CDR3 length is 13 residues. V was pared by 1 base and J by 7 bases, with 3 bases of the junction left unmatched.

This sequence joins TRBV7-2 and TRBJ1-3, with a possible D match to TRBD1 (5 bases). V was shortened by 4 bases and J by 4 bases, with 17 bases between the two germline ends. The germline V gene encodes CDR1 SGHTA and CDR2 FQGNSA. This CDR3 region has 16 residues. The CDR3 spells CASSSRQNASGNTIYF. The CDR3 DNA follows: TGTGCCAGCAGCTCCAGACAGAACGCATCCGGAAACACCATATATTTT.

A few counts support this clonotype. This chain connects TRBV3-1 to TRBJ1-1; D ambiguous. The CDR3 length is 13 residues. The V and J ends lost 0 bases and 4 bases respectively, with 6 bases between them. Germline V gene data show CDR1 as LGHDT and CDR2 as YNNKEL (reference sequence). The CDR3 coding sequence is TGTGCCAGCAGCCAAGAGTGGAGCACTGAAGCTTTCTTT. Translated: CASSQEWSTEAFF. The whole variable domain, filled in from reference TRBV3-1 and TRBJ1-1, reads DTAVSQTPKYLVTQMGNDKSIKCEQNLGHDTMYWYKQDSKKFLKIMFSYNNKELIINETVPNRFSPKSPDKAHLNLHINSLELGDSAVYFCASSQEWSTEAFFGQGTRLTVV.

In DNA, the CDR3 is TGTGCCAGCAGCAAAAGTAACAATGAGCAGTTCTTC. Residues: CASSKSNNEQFF. This sequence joins TRBV3-1 and TRBJ2-1, with unresolved D. Trimming took off 5 bases at V and 5 bases at J, with 7 bases between the two ends. Germline V gene data show CDR1 as LGHDT and CDR2 as YNNKEL (reference sequence). CDR3 length equals 12 residues.

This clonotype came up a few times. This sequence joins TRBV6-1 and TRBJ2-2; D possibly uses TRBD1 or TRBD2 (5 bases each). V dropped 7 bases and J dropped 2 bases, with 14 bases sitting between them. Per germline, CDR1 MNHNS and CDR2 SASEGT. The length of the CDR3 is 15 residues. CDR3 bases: TGTGCCAGCACTCGGAGGACAATAAACACCGGGGAGCTGTTTTTT. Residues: CASTRRTINTGELFF.

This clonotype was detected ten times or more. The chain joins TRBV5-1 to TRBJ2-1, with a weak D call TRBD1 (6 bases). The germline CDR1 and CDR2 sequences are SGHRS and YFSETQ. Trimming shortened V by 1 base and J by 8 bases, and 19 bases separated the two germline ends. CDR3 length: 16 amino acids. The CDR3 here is CASSLRDPGPGDEQFF. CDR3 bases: TGCGCCAGCAGCTTGCGGGATCCCGGGCCAGGGGATGAGCAGTTCTTC. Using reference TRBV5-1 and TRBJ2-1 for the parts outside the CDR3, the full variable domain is KAGVTQTPRYLIKTRGQQVTLSCSPISGHRSVSWYQQTPGQGLQFLFEYFSETQRNKGNFPGRFSGRQFSNSRSEMNVSTLELGDSALYLCASSLRDPGPGDEQFFGPGTRLTVL.

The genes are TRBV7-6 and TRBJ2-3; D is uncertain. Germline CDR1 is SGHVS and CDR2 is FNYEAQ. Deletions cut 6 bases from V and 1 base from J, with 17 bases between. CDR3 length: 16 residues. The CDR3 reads CASSQVVGIRTDTQYF. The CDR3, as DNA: TGTGCCAGCAGTCAAGTGGTGGGGATACGCACAGATACGCAGTATTTT.

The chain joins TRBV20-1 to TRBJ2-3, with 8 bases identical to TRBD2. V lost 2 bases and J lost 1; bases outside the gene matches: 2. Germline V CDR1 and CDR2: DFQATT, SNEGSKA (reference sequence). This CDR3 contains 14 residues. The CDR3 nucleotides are TGCAGTGCTAGAACGGGGGGGGGCACAGATACGCAGTATTTT. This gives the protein CSARTGGGTDTQYF.

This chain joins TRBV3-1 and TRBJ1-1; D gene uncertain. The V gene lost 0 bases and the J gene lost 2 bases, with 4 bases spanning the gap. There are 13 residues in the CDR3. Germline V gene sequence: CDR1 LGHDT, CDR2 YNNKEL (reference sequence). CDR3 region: CASSQEFNTEAFF. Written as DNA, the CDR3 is TGTGCCAGCAGCCAAGAGTTTAACACTGAAGCTTTCTTT.

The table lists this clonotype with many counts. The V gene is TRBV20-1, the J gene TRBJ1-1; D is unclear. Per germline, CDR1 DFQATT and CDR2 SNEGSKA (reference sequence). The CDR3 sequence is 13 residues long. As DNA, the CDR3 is TGCATCCTAAGGGAGGGCTTTGGCACTGAAGCTTTCTTT. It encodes CILREGFGTEAFF.

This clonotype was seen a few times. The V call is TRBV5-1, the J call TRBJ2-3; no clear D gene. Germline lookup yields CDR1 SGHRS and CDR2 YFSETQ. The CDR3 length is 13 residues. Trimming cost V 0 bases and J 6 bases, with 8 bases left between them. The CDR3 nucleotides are TGCGCCAGCAGCTTGGCCGGGCGGGATACGCAGTATTTT. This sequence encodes CASSLAGRDTQYF. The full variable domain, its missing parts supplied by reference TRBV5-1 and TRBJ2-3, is KAGVTQTPRYLIKTRGQQVTLSCSPISGHRSVSWYQQTPGQGLQFLFEYFSETQRNKGNFPGRFSGRQFSNSRSEMNVSTLELGDSALYLCASSLAGRDTQYFGPGTRLTVL.

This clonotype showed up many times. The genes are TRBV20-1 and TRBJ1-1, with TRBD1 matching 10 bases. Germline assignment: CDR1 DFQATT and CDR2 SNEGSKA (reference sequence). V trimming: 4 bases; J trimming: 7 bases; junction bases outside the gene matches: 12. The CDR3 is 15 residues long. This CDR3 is CSATLRQGAKDEAFF. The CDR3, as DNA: TGCAGTGCTACACTCCGACAGGGGGCGAAGGATGAAGCTTTCTTT.

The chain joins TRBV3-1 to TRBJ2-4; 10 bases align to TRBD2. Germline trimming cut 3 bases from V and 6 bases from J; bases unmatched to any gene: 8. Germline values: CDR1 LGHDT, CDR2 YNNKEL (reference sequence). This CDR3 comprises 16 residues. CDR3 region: CASSHSSGGGRNIQYF. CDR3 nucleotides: TGTGCCAGCAGCCACTCGAGCGGGGGGGGGCGAAACATTCAGTACTTC.

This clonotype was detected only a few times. CDR3 in DNA: TGCAGTGCTAACAGATATAATTCACCCCTCCACTTT. The encoded protein is CSANRYNSPLHF. The rearrangement joins TRBV20-1 to TRBJ1-6, with no clear D. The germline V and J ends were trimmed by 4 bases and 4 bases, with 5 bases remaining between them. From germline, CDR1 is DFQATT and CDR2 SNEGSKA (reference sequence). The CDR3 loop spans 12 amino acids.

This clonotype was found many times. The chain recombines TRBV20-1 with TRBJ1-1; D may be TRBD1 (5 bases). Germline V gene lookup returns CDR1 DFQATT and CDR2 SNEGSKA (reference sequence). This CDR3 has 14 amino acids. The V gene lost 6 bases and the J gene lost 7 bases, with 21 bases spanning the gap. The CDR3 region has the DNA TGCAGTGCCCAGAGAGGGGCAGCAACGGGTGAAGCTTTCTTT. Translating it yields CSAQRGAATGEAFF.

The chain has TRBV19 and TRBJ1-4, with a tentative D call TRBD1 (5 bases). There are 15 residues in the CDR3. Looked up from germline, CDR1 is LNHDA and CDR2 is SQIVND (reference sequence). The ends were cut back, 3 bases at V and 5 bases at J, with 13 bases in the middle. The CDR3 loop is CASSIVQGRNEKLFF. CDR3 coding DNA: TGTGCCAGTAGTATTGTCCAGGGACGAAATGAAAAACTGTTTTTT. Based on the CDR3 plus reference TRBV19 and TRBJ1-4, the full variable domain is DGGITQSPKYLFRKEGQNVTLSCEQNLNHDAMYWYRQDPGQGLRLIYYSQIVNDFQKGDIAEGYSVSREKKESFPLTVTSAQKNPTAFYLCASSIVQGRNEKLFFGSGTQLSVL.

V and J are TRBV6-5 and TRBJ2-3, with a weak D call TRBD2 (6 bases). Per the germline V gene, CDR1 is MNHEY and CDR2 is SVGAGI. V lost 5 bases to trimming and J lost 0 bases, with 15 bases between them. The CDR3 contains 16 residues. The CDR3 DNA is TGTGCCAGCAGTCAAGAAGGACGGGGGAGCACAGATACGCAGTATTTT. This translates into CASSQEGRGSTDTQYF.

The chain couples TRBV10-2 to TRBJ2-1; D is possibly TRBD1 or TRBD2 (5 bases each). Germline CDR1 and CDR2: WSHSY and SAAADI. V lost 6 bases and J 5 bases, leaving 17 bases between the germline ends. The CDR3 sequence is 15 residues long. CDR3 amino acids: CASRVGPRGDNEQFF. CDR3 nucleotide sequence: TGCGCCAGCAGGGTAGGGCCTAGAGGGGACAATGAGCAGTTCTTC.